The text below deals with one T cell receptor (beta chain). The target antigen is unknown. CDR1 is MNHNS and CDR2 is SASEGT in the germline V gene. The CDR3 spans 13 residues. Trimming took 4 bases from V and 5 from J, leaving 10 bases between them. Of the isolated RNA, all was reverse transcribed, and so the sequenced material was expressed TCRB transcripts. Reads from naive, central memory and regulatory T cell samples averaged about 3.8 million. TCRdb keeps only in-frame clones here, not all; method: immunoSEQ multiplex PCR. Counted here are around 650,000 clones, around 11% occurring once; the ten biggest clones make up roughly 0.11%. Donors underwent one heparinised blood draw, around 120 mL on average. The sample belongs to a study of beta chain features in type 1 diabetes. Overall study findings and caveats: People with Type 1 diabetes carried modestly yet significantly shorter TCRB CDR3s in all four CD4+ subsets.

Sample: naive CD4+ T cells from blood. This rearrangement joins TRBV6-1 to TRBJ2-3; a possible D gene is TRBD1 (6 bases). This sequence originates from a man aged 25-40 years with type 1 diabetes. In nucleotides, the CDR3 is TGTGCCAGCAGTGCGCGAGGGGGAGATACGCAGTATTTT. It codes for CASSARGGDTQYF.